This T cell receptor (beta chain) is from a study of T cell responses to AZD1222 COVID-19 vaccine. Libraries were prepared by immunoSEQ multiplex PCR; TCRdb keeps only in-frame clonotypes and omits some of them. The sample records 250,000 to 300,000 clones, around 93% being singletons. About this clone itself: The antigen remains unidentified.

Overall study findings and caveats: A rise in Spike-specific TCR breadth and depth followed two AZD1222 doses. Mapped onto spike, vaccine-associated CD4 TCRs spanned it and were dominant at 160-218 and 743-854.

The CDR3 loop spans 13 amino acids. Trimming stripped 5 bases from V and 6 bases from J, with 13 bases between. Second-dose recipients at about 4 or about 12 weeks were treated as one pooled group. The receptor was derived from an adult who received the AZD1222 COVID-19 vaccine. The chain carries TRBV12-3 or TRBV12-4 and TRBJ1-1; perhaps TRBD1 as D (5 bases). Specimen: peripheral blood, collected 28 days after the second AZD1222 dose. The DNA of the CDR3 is TGTGCCAGCAGTCCATTCGGGGGGGCTGAAGCTTTCTTT. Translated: CASSPFGGAEAFF.